Described below is a single TCR beta chain sequence and its context. The sample is drawn from a study of cytomegalovirus exposure and HLA in healthy donors. The PCR ran on 60 Vbeta and 13 Jbeta primers. Assay used: immunoSEQ multiplex PCR; TCRdb lists only in-frame clones, some missing. The sample lists 100,000 to 150,000 clones, around 72% occurring once. The germline CDR1 and CDR2 sequences are SGHVS and FNYEAQ. The CDR3 loop spans 14 amino acids. Trimming left V 1 base short and J 1 base short, with 8 bases between. This TCR was recovered from a human donor in good health. The chain combines TRBV7-6 with TRBJ2-7; maybe TRBD2 (5 bases). The sequencing input was PBMCs. The CDR3 sequence is CASSLGRGSYEQYF. CDR3 sequence (DNA): TGTGCCAGCAGCTTAGGCCGGGGATCCTACGAGCAGTACTTC.